Below are 12 T cell receptor beta chains sequenced from a single sample in a study of identical twins. TCRdb independently ran MiXCR on the 5' RACE reads; one entry per CDR3 protein. The sample lists 420,000 or so distinct CDR3 sequences, around a sixth seen once, with around 12% in the top ten. Input material: naive T cells sorted from blood. Every receptor here comes from a man between 50 and 59 years old in good health.

CDR3 DNA: TGTGCCGGAGAGGAGACAGGGGGCTGGGACGAGCAGTACTTC. Encoded protein: CAGEETGGWDEQYF. This chain joins TRBV30 and TRBJ2-7, with 10 positions matching TRBD1. V dropped 8 bases and J dropped 5; count of bases not matched to a gene: 12. Germline V gene lookup returns CDR1 GTSNPN and CDR2 SVGIG (reference sequence). CDR3 size: 14 residues.

This clonotype was seen a handful of times. The chain uses TRBV18 and TRBJ2-3; the D gene is possibly TRBD2 (6 bases). This CDR3 spans 15 amino acids. The V and J ends lost 2 bases and 0 bases respectively, with 9 bases between them. CDR1 and CDR2 (germline): KGHSH, LQKENI. Written as DNA, the CDR3 is TGTGCCAGCTCACCAGACGGGACTAGCACAGATACGCAGTATTTT. Its protein product is CASSPDGTSTDTQYF.

V and J are TRBV25-1 and TRBJ2-7; 9 nucleotides match TRBD2. Germline values: CDR1 MGHDK, CDR2 SYGVNS. V lost 2 bases to trimming and J lost 11 bases; unmatched junction nucleotides: 7. The CDR3 has 13 amino acids. CDR3 protein: CASSEGNSGGEYF. The CDR3 DNA reads as TGTGCCAGCAGTGAAGGGAATAGCGGGGGCGAGTACTTC.

This clonotype showed up many times. The rearrangement links TRBV20-1 to TRBJ2-1; D remains unclear. The germline gives CDR1 DFQATT, CDR2 SNEGSKA (reference sequence). CDR3 length: 11 amino acids. V gave up 7 bases and J gave up 2 bases, with 6 bases separating them. CDR3 loop: CSGGTYNEQFF. CDR3 DNA sequence: TGCAGTGGAGGAACCTACAATGAGCAGTTCTTC.

This clonotype was seen at least ten times. This chain joins TRBV29-1 and TRBJ2-1, with 7 bases matching TRBD1. Germline CDR1 and CDR2: SQVTM and ANQGSEA. The CDR3 runs 11 residues. With 6 bases clipped from V and 8 bases from J, the junction kept 4 bases outside the gene matches. CDR3 DNA sequence: TGCAGCGTCGACAGGGACCATGAGCAGTTCTTC. Protein: CSVDRDHEQFF.

V is TRBV6-1 and J is TRBJ1-1; D gene ambiguous. V was pared by 7 bases and J by 0 bases, with 18 bases between. The CDR3 spans 16 residues. From germline, CDR1 is MNHNS and CDR2 SASEGT. This CDR3 reads CASTLTGGQLNTEAFF. In DNA, the CDR3 is TGTGCCAGCACTCTTACGGGAGGGCAACTGAACACTGAAGCTTTCTTT.

This clonotype has at least ten counts. The chain recombines TRBV6-2 or TRBV6-3 with TRBJ2-1, with no clear D. Between the trimmed V and J ends, which lost 6 bases and 0 bases, there was a span of 6 bases. The CDR3 runs 13 residues. Germline-derived CDR1 and CDR2 are MNHEY and SVGEGT. The CDR3 DNA sequence: TGTGCCAGCAGACCTAGCTCCTACAATGAGCAGTTCTTC. Translated: CASRPSSYNEQFF.

This clonotype appeared a few times. The chain combines TRBV10-3 with TRBJ2-5; 8 bases are a match to TRBD1. The CDR3 has 14 residues. V was pared by 4 bases and J by 5 bases, with 6 bases of the junction left unmatched. Per the germline V gene, CDR1 is ENHRY and CDR2 is SYGVKD. CDR3 DNA sequence: TGTGCCATCAGTGGGACAGGGCTAGGGGAGACCCAGTACTTC. As protein: CAISGTGLGETQYF.

This clonotype has at least ten counts. This chain connects TRBV20-1 to TRBJ2-2; D gene uncertain. Germline CDR1 reads DFQATT; CDR2 reads SNEGSKA (reference sequence). This CDR3 contains 12 residues. V lost 6 bases and J lost 8, with 13 bases in between. This CDR3 is CSAGRVSGELFF. In DNA, the CDR3 is TGCAGTGCAGGACGGGTCTCGGGGGAGCTGTTTTTT.

The chain combines TRBV20-1 with TRBJ1-1; D gene ambiguous. The CDR3 covers 13 residues. V lost 6 bases, J lost 0 bases, and 11 bases lay in between. Germline V gives CDR1 DFQATT, CDR2 SNEGSKA (reference sequence). The CDR3, as DNA: TGCAGTGCCAGATCTTTCATGAACACTGAAGCTTTCTTT. Its protein product is CSARSFMNTEAFF.

The chain combines TRBV10-3 with TRBJ2-3, with 11 bases lining up with TRBD1. The CDR3 is made up of 16 amino acids. The trim removed 6 bases at V and 6 bases at J, leaving 11 bases unmatched. Germline-derived CDR1 and CDR2 are ENHRY and SYGVKD. DNA of the CDR3: TGTGCCATCAGCCCCGGGCCGGACAGGGGGCGGGATACGCAGTATTTT. It encodes CAISPGPDRGRDTQYF.

The J gene is TRBJ1-2, the V gene TRBV3-1, with 7 bases fitting TRBD1. Germline V gene lookup returns CDR1 LGHDT and CDR2 YNNKEL (reference sequence). The CDR3 has 13 amino acids. Unmatched junction bases numbered 6, after V lost 3 bases and J lost 8 bases. This CDR3 is CASSQLQGGGYTF. The CDR3 coding sequence is TGTGCCAGCAGCCAGCTTCAGGGGGGGGGCTACACCTTC. The entire variable domain, with the rest obtained from reference TRBV3-1 and TRBJ1-2, is as follows: DTAVSQTPKYLVTQMGNDKSIKCEQNLGHDTMYWYKQDSKKFLKIMFSYNNKELIINETVPNRFSPKSPDKAHLNLHINSLELGDSAVYFCASSQLQGGGYTFGSGTRLTVV.